This T cell receptor (beta chain) emerged from a study of memory CD4+ T cells and cytomegalovirus serostatus. Broader study findings: CD4+ memory repertoires contained about 40% of the roughly 160 reported CMV TCRbeta sequences.

The germline V and J ends were trimmed by 5 bases and 4 bases, with 10 bases remaining between them. CDR1 and CDR2 (germline): SEHNR, FQNEAQ (reference sequence). The CDR3 runs to 13 residues. Single viable CD3+CD4+CD8-CD45RO+ cells were sorted as the memory CD4+ T cells. About this clone: What it binds is unknown. The identical CDR3 is also encoded by other nucleotide sequences in the sample.

Original processing methods: After removing out-of-frame reads, around 2.2 million distinct TCRbeta sequences remained. The data were produced by immunoSEQ multiplex PCR, yet TCRdb's version contains in-frame clones alone and is incomplete. The V and J calls and clone size were taken over from that table, and D and trimming were inferred from the DNA. In the table there are tens of thousands of clones, just under 80% of which are singletons. The receptor's source is an adult in good health and CMV-seronegative. The J gene is TRBJ2-3, the V gene TRBV7-9; D may be TRBD1 or TRBD2 (5 bases each). Material: memory CD4+ T cells from blood. Here the CDR3 DNA reads TGTGCCAGCAGCCCGAGGGGCCCAGATACGCAGTATTTT. Amino acids: CASSPRGPDTQYF.